Listed below are T cell receptor beta chains from one sample, sequenced in a study of cytomegalovirus exposure and HLA in healthy donors. TCRdb's copy holds only in-frame clones and misses some; the assay was immunoSEQ multiplex PCR. The data show under 200,000 clones, with around four fifths seen just once and approximately 7% held by the top ten. The sample comprised PBMCs. The receptors shown here come from a male donor in good health and CMV-seropositive. Both conserved end residues are part of each CDR3. A D gene is named only where the DNA matches it firmly. Size is stated for part of the rows, as once, few or many counts, or as a class when the clone is expanded.

>15|TRBD1|few|TRBV5-1|TRBJ1-5
TGCGCCAGCAGCTTGGCAGGGGGCGGTAATCAGCCCCAGCATTTT
CASSLAGGGNQPQHF
>14|NA|NA|TRBV9|TRBJ1-5
TGTGCCAGCAGCGAGGACCTAGGGAGTCAGCCCCAGCATTTT
CASSEDLGSQPQHF
>15|TRBD1|NA|TRBV2|TRBJ1-4
TGTGCCAGCAGTCTCGGGACAGGGAGAGGCGAAAAACTGTTTTTT
CASSLGTGRGEKLFF
>14|TRBD1|NA|TRBV27|TRBJ2-5
TGTGCCAGCAGTCCCCCAGGGGACAGAGAGACCCAGTACTTC
CASSPPGDRETQYF
>15|NA|NA|TRBV6-6|TRBJ2-6
TGTGCCAGCAGTTACGAGCTCTCTGGGGCCAACGTCCTGACTTTC
CASSYELSGANVLTF
>14|NA|NA|TRBV2|TRBJ1-5
TGTGCCAGCACCATGAACAATCCCTTTGGGCCCCAGCATTTT
CASTMNNPFGPQHF
>11|NA|large|TRBV30|TRBJ1-1
TGTGCCTGGAGTGCTTACACTGAAGCTTTCTTT
CAWSAYTEAFF
>13|NA|NA|TRBV4-3|TRBJ1-1
TGCGCCAGCAGCCGGCAGATGAACACTGAAGCTTTCTTT
CASSRQMNTEAFF
>14|NA|NA|TRBV14|TRBJ1-2
TGTGCCAGCAGCCAGGTTGACAGTAAGGATGGCTACACCTTC
CASSQVDSKDGYTF
>15|NA|NA|TRBV25-1|TRBJ2-2
TGTGCCAGCAGTCTCGGCGGTATGGGCACCGGGGAGCTGTTTTTT
CASSLGGMGTGELFF
>18|TRBD1|NA|TRBV18|TRBJ2-1
TGTGCCAGCTCACCACCGGGACAGGGGGGAAGCTCCTACAATGAGCAGTTCTTC
CASSPPGQGGSSYNEQFF